This TCR beta chain was sequenced for a study of cytomegalovirus exposure and HLA in healthy donors. PCR was performed using 60 Vbeta and 13 Jbeta primers. Profiled with immunoSEQ multiplex PCR; TCRdb holds only in-frame clones, not every one. The sample lists some 60,000 clones, about four fifths seen once, with roughly 1.8% in the top ten. The sequenced material came from PBMCs. The clonotype was recovered from a man aged 35-49 years in good health and CMV-seronegative.

As DNA, the CDR3 is TGCGCCAGCAGCCAAGATTTGTTGGCGGGGGGCACAGATACGCAGTATTTT. It specifies CASSQDLLAGGTDTQYF. The rearrangement links TRBV4-3 to TRBJ2-3; 7 nucleotides align to TRBD2. The length of the CDR3 is 17 residues. The germline V gene has CDR1 LGHNA and CDR2 YSLEER. With V trimmed by 0 bases and J by 1 base, 7 bases remained unmatched.